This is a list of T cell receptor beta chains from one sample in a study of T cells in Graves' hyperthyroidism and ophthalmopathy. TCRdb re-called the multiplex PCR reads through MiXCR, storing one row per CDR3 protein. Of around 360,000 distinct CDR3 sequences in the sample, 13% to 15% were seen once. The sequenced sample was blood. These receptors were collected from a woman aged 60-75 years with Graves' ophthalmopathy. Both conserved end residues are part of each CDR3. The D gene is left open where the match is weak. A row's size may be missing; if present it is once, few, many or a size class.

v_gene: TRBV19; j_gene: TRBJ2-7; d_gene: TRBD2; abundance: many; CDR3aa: CASSISSGKVYEQYF; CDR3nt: TGTGCCAGTAGTATTTCTAGCGGGAAGGTCTACGAGCAGTACTTC
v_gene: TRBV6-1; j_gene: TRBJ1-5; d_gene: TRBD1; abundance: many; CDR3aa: CASSPGTGSNQPQHF; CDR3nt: TGTGCCAGCAGCCCCGGGACAGGGAGCAATCAGCCCCAGCATTTT
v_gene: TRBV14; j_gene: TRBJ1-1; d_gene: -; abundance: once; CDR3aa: CASSQYGNTEAFF; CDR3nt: TGTGCCAGCAGCCAGTACGGGAACACTGAAGCTTTCTTT
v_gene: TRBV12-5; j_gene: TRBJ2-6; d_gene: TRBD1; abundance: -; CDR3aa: CASGCRGPGQRSSGANVLTF; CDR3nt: TGTGCTAGTGGTTGCCGAGGACCGGGACAGAGATCATCTGGGGCCAACGTCCTGACTTTC
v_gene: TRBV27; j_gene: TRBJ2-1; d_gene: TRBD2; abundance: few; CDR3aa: CASGRLAGVYNEQFF; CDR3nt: TGTGCCAGCGGACGACTAGCGGGAGTGTACAATGAGCAGTTCTTC
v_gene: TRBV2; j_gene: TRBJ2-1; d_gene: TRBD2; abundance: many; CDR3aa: CASSEGRTSGNEQFF; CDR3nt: TGTGCCAGCAGTGAAGGGAGGACTAGCGGGAATGAGCAGTTCTTC
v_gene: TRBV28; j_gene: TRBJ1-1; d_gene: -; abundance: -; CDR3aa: CASSLDGLGTTEAFF; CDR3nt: TGTGCCAGCAGTCTGGATGGGTTGGGGACCACTGAAGCTTTCTTT
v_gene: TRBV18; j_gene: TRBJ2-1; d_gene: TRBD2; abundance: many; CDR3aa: CASSLTRDYSYNEQFF; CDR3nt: TGTGCCAGCTCCCTAACTCGGGACTACTCCTACAATGAGCAGTTCTTC
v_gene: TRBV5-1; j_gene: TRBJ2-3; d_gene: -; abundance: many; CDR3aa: CASSLRTQNTDTQYF; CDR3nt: TGCGCCAGCAGCTTAAGGACACAAAACACAGATACGCAGTATTTT
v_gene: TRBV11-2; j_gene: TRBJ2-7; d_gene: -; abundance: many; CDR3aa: CASLGGAYEQYF; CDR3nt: TGTGCCAGCCTGGGGGGGGCTTACGAGCAGTACTTC
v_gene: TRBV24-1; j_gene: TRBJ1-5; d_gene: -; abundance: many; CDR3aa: CATSVRVGRQPQHF; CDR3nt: TGTGCCACCAGTGTCAGGGTGGGTCGCCAGCCCCAGCATTTT
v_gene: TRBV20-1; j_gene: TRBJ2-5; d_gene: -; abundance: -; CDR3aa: CSAGSSQMGLGETQYF; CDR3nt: TGCAGTGCAGGAAGCTCGCAGATGGGGTTAGGAGAGACCCAGTACTTC
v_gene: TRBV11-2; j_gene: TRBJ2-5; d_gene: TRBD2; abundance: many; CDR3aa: CASSLKQTSGRGETQYF; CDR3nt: TGTGCCAGCAGCTTAAAGCAAACTAGCGGGAGAGGTGAGACCCAGTACTTC
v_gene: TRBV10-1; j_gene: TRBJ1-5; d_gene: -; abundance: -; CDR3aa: CASSRDHNQPQHF; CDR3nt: TGCGCCAGCAGCCGGGACCATAATCAGCCCCAGCATTTT
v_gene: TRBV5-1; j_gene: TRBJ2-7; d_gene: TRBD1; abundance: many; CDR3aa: CASSLGTGYEQYF; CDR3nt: TGTGCCAGCAGCTTGGGGACAGGCTACGAGCAGTACTTC
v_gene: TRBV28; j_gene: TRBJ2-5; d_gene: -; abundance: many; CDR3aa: CASSSGLGPGETQYF; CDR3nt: TGTGCCAGCAGTTCAGGCTTAGGGCCGGGTGAGACCCAGTACTTC
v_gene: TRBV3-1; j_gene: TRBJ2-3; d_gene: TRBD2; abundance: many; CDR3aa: CASSQGVGGGNTDTQYF; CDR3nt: TGTGCCAGCAGCCAAGGTGTCGGCGGGGGGAACACAGATACGCAGTATTTT
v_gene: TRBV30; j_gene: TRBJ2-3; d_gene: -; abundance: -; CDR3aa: CAWSSAGLGTDTQYF; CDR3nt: TGTGCCTGGAGTTCGGCGGGATTAGGGACAGATACGCAGTATTTT
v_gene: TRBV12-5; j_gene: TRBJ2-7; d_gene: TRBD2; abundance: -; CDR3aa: CASGLDRLAASYEQYF; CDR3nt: TGTGCTAGTGGTTTGGACCGACTAGCGGCCTCCTACGAGCAGTACTTC
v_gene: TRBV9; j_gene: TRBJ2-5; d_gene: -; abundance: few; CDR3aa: CASSVGPGRETQYF; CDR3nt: TGTGCCAGCAGCGTAGGGCCGGGGAGGGAGACCCAGTACTTC
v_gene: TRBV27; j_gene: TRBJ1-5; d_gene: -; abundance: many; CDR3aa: CASIWGQPQHF; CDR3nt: TGTGCCAGCATCTGGGGCCAGCCCCAGCATTTT
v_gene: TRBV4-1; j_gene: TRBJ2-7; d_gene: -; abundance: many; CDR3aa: CASSQVYRADEQYF; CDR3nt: TGCGCCAGCAGCCAAGTCTACAGGGCCGACGAGCAGTACTTC
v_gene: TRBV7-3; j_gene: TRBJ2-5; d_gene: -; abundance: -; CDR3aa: CASSFPGIPETQYF; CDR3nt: TGTGCCAGCAGCTTTCCCGGGATCCCAGAGACCCAGTACTTC
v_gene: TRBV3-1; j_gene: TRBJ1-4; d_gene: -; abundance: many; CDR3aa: CASSQDQTVTNEKLFF; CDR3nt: TGTGCCAGCAGCCAAGATCAGACAGTAACTAATGAAAAACTGTTTTTT
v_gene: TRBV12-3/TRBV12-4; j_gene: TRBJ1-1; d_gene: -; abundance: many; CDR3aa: CASSLKAGSEAFF; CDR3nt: TGTGCCAGCAGTTTAAAGGCAGGGAGTGAAGCTTTCTTT
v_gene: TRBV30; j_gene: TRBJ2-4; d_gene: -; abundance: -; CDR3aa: CAWSVQGLIQYF; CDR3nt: TGTGCCTGGAGTGTACAAGGGCTCATTCAGTACTTC
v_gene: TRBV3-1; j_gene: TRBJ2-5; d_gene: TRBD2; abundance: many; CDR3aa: CASSQDRLAGEETQYF; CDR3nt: TGTGCCAGCAGCCAAGATAGGCTAGCGGGAGAAGAGACCCAGTACTTC
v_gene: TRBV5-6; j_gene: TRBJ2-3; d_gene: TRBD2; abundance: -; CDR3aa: CASSALMGGRFSDTQYF; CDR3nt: TGTGCCAGCAGCGCACTCATGGGCGGGAGGTTCTCAGATACGCAGTATTTT
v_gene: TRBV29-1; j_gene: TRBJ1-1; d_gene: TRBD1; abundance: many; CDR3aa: CSVTGGEVNTEAFF; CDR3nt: TGCAGCGTTACAGGGGGCGAAGTGAACACTGAAGCTTTCTTT
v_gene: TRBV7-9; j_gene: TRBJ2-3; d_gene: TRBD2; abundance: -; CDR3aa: CASRAASGWGDTQYF; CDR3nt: TGTGCCAGCAGGGCGGCTAGCGGATGGGGAGATACGCAGTATTTT
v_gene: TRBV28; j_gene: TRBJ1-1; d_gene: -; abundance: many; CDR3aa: CASTQGTEAFF; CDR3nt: TGTGCCAGCACCCAAGGCACTGAAGCTTTCTTT
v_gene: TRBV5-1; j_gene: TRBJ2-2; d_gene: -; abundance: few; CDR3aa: CASSGRVNGELFF; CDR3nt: TGCGCCAGCAGCGGCAGGGTGAACGGGGAGCTGTTTTTT
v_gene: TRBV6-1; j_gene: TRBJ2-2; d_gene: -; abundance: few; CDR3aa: CASRAPRETGELFF; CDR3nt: TGTGCCAGCAGAGCACCGAGGGAGACCGGGGAGCTGTTTTTT
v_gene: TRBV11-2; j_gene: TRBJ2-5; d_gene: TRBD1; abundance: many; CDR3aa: CASSLDLRGRQETQYF; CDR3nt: TGTGCCAGCAGCTTAGATCTCAGGGGGCGACAAGAGACCCAGTACTTC
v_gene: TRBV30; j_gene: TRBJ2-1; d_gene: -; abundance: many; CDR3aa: CAWNDARDEQFF; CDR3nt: TGTGCCTGGAACGACGCGCGGGATGAGCAGTTCTTC
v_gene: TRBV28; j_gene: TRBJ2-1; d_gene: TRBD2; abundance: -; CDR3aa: CAITFGLAGGVNEQFF; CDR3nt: TGTGCCATCACTTTTGGACTAGCGGGAGGGGTCAATGAGCAGTTCTTC
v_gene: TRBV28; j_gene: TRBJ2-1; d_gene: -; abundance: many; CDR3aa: CASSLFLGGTYNEQFF; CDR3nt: TGTGCCAGCAGTTTATTCCTCGGCGGCACCTACAATGAGCAGTTCTTC
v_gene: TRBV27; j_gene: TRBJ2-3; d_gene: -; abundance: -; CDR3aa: CASSLGRDGTDTQYF; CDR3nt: TGTGCCAGCAGTTTAGGCAGGGACGGCACAGATACGCAGTATTTT
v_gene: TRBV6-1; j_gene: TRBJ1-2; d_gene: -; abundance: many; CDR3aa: CASGRDNRNYGYTF; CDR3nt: TGTGCCAGCGGCCGGGACAACCGCAACTATGGCTACACCTTC
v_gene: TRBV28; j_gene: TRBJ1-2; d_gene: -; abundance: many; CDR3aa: CASSLQYPNYGYTF; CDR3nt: TGTGCCAGCAGTCTACAATACCCTAACTATGGCTACACCTTC
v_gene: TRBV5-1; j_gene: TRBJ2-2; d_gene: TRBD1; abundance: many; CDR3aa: CASSRMTGSLDTGELFF; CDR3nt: TGCGCCAGCAGCCGAATGACAGGGAGTTTGGACACCGGGGAGCTGTTTTTT
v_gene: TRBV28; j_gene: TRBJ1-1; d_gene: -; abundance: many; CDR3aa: CASSSTGRSEVAFF; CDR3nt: TGTGCCAGCAGTTCAACGGGGAGGTCCGAGGTGGCTTTCTTT
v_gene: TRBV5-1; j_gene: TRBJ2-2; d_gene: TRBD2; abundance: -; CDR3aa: CASRPTSDNGELFF; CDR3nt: TGCGCCAGCAGGCCCACTAGCGACAACGGGGAGCTGTTTTTT
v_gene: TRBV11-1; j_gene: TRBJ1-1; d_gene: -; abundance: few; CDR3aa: CASSQGRGDTEAFF; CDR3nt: TGTGCCAGCAGTCAAGGGAGGGGGGACACTGAAGCTTTCTTT
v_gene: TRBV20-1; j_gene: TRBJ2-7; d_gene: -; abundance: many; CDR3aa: CSARDRLHLPGEQYF; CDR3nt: TGCAGTGCTAGGGACAGACTACACCTCCCGGGGGAGCAGTACTTC
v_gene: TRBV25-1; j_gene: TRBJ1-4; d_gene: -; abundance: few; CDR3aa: CASRTATNEKLFF; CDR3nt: TGTGCCAGCAGGACAGCAACTAATGAAAAACTGTTTTTT
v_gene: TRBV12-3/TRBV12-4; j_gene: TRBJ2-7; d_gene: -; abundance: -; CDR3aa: CASRIVGDSTYEQYF; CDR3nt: TGTGCCAGCAGAATAGTTGGGGACTCGACCTACGAGCAGTACTTC
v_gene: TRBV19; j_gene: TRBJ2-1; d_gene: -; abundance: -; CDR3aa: CASSILAASPTNEQFF; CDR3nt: TGTGCCAGTAGTATTCTCGCAGCCAGCCCAACGAATGAGCAGTTCTTC
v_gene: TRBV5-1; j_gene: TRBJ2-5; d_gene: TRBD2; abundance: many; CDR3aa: CASSGRTSLETQYF; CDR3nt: TGCGCCAGCAGCGGGCGGACTAGCTTAGAGACCCAGTACTTC
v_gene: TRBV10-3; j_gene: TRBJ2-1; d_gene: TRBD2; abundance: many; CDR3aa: CAISRGLAGDEQFF; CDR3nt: TGTGCCATCAGCCGAGGACTAGCGGGAGATGAGCAGTTCTTC
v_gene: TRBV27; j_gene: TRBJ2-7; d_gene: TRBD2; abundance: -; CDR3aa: CASKYGLAGGSYEQYF; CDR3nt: TGTGCCAGCAAATACGGACTAGCGGGGGGCTCCTACGAGCAGTACTTC
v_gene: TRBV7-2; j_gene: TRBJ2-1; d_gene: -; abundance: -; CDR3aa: CASSPGQKQFF; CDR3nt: TGTGCCAGCAGCCCCGGGCAAAAGCAGTTCTTC
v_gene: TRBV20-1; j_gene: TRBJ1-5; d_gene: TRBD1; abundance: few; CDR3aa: CSATTGTGGPPQHF; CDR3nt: TGCAGTGCTACCACTGGGACAGGGGGGCCGCCCCAGCATTTT
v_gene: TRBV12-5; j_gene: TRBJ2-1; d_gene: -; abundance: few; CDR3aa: CASGLSKGTRGNEQFF; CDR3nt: TGTGCTAGTGGTTTGTCCAAAGGGACACGGGGCAATGAGCAGTTCTTC
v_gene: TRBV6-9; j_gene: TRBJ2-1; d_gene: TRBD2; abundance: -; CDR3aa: CAGSIFPSGNEQFF; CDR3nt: TGTGCCGGCAGTATATTCCCTAGCGGAAATGAGCAGTTCTTC